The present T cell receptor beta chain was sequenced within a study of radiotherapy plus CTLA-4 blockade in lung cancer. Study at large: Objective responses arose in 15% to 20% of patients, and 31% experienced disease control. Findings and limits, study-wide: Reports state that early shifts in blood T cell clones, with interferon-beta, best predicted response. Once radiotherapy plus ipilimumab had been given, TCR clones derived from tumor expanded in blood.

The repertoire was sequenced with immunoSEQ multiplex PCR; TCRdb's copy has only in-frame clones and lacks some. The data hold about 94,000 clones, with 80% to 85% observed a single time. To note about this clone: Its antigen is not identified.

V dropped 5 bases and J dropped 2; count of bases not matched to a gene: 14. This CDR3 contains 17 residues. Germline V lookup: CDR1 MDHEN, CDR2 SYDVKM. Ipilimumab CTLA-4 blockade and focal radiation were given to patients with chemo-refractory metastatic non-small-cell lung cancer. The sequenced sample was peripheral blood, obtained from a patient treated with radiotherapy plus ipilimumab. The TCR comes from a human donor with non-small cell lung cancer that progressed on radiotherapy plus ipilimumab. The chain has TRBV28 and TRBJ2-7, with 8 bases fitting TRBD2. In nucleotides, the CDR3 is TGTGCCAGCAGTCGTTATGGGGGTAGCGGGATCGCCTACGAGCAGTACTTC. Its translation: CASSRYGGSGIAYEQYF.